Only a few counts were recorded for the clone carrying this T cell receptor (beta chain). The antigen is unknown. This entry belongs to a study of human T cells and chemical hapten exposure. Study as a whole: Alopecia areata, totalis or universalis affected patients, mainly female.

As for time point: pre-sensitization, week 0. Described treatment: therapeutic diphenylcyclopropenone sensitization with weekly scalp DPC. Using its own MiXCR run on the RACE reads, TCRdb lists one record per CDR3 protein. The sample holds about 80,000 distinct CDR3 sequences, approximately 15% seen once. V shed 3 bases and J shed 0 bases, with 9 bases lying between them. There are 16 residues in the CDR3. The germline gives CDR1 MDHEN, CDR2 SYDVKM. Findings of the study overall: Large CDR3 similarity clusters arose significantly more often from expanded TCRs than from controls.

The sample consisted of whole blood, taken in connection with sensitization to the hapten diphenylcyclopropenone (DPC). The chain uses TRBV28 and TRBJ1-6; no clear D. The sequence derives from a woman in her fifties or sixties with alopecia areata. Some clones in this sample may be carry-over from other donors' samples. The CDR3 spells CASSFWGSSYNSPLHF. CDR3 nucleotides: TGTGCCAGCAGTTTTTGGGGAAGCTCCTATAATTCACCCCTCCACTTT. Based on the CDR3 plus reference TRBV28 and TRBJ1-6, the full variable domain is DVKVTQSSRYLVKRTGEKVFLECVQDMDHENMFWYRQDPGLGLRLIYFSYDVKMKEKGDIPEGYSVSREKKERFSLILESASTNQTSMYLCASSFWGSSYNSPLHFGNGTRLTVT.